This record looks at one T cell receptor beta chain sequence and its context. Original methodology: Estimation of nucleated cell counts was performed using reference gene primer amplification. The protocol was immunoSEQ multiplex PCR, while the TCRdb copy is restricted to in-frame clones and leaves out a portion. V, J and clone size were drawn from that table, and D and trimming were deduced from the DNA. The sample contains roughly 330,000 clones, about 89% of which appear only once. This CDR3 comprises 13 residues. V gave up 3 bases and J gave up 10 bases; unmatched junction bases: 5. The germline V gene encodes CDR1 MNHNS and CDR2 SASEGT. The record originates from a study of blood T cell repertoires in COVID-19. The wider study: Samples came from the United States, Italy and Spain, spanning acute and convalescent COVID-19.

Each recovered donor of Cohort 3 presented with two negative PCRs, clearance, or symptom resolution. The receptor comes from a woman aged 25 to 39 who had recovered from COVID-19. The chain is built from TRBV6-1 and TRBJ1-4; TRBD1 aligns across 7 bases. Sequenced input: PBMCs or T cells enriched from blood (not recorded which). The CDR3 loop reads CASSDRGKGKLFF. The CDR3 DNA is TGTGCCAGCAGTGACAGGGGGAAAGGAAAACTGTTTTTT.